Shown below are 29 T cell receptor beta chains from a single sample sequenced in a study of T cell repertoires in cytomegalovirus infection. TCRdb processed the reads anew with MiXCR; each CDR3 protein has one entry. The repertoire consists of roughly 720,000 distinct CDR3 sequences, with about 40% occurring once and the leading ten covering under 3.5%. The sequenced sample consisted of PBMCs. These receptors were collected from a human donor in good health (CMV status not recorded). Some clones in this sample may be carry-over from other donors' samples.

In this sample, this clonotype turned up a few times. The chain couples TRBV4-1 to TRBJ2-5; D is possibly TRBD2 (5 bases). CDR1 and CDR2 (germline): MGHRA, YSYEKL. The V end was cut by 1 base, the J end by 5 bases, with 14 bases between. The CDR3 sequence is 15 residues long. CDR3 sequence (DNA): TGCGCCAGCAGCCAAGGGACGGGAAGTGGGGAGACCCAGTACTTC. This encodes CASSQGTGSGETQYF.

The sample holds a few counts of this clonotype. The J gene is TRBJ2-2, the V gene TRBV5-5; 9 bases agree with TRBD1. Germline values: CDR1 SGHKS, CDR2 YYEKEE (reference sequence). The CDR3 loop spans 15 amino acids. Germline trimming cut 5 bases from V and 5 bases from J; bases unmatched to any gene: 7. The CDR3 DNA reads as TGTGCCAGCAGGGGGACAGGGTTATCTACCGGGGAGCTGTTTTTT. It specifies CASRGTGLSTGELFF.

The chain is built from TRBV7-8 and TRBJ2-1; 8 positions match TRBD2. Losses at the gene ends were 4 bases for V and 5 bases for J; bases not matched to a gene: 13. The CDR3 has 17 residues. Per germline, CDR1 SGHVS and CDR2 FQNEAQ. The CDR3 loop reads CASSSGGGGVLHNEQFF. CDR3 coding DNA: TGTGCCAGCAGCTCGGGGGGGGGTGGCGTCCTTCACAATGAGCAGTTCTTC.

The chain uses TRBV7-3 and TRBJ2-5; TRBD1 aligns across 9 bases. Germline-derived CDR1 and CDR2 are SGHTA and FQGTGA. With V trimmed by 4 bases and J by 7 bases, 19 bases remained unmatched. The length of the CDR3 is 18 residues. The CDR3 reads CASSSSPFRDRDRATQYF. DNA for the CDR3: TGTGCCAGCAGCTCCTCCCCATTCCGGGACAGGGATCGGGCGACCCAGTACTTC.

The chain has TRBV6-6 and TRBJ1-2; D not certain. V lost 2 bases, J lost 4 bases, and 14 bases lay in between. The CDR3 is 15 residues long. Per germline, CDR1 MNHNY and CDR2 SVGAGI (reference sequence). The DNA of the CDR3 is TGTGCCAGCAGTTACACAACTCCAGTCGCCTATGGCTACACCTTC. Its protein product is CASSYTTPVAYGYTF.

The chain links TRBV7-7 to TRBJ2-3; possibly TRBD1 for D (6 bases). V lost 3 bases, J lost 2 bases, and 12 bases lay in between. The CDR3 covers 15 residues. From germline, CDR1 is SSHAT and CDR2 FNYEAQ (reference sequence). The CDR3 sequence: CASSFSTGITDTQYF. In nucleotides, the CDR3 is TGTGCCAGCAGCTTCAGCACAGGGATCACAGATACGCAGTATTTT.

V is TRBV19 and J is TRBJ2-1; 9 bases fit TRBD2. Unmatched junction bases numbered 3, after V lost 5 bases and J lost 4 bases. The CDR3 spans 14 residues. Per the germline V gene, CDR1 is LNHDA and CDR2 is SQIVND (reference sequence). CDR3 loop: CASSGTSRYNEQFF. In nucleotides, the CDR3 is TGTGCCAGTAGTGGGACTAGCCGTTACAATGAGCAGTTCTTC.

This chain uses TRBV7-4 with TRBJ1-4; unclear D gene. Germline lookup yields CDR1 SGHVT and CDR2 SQSDAQ. Trimming left V 2 bases short and J 5 bases short, with 12 bases between. The CDR3 runs 15 residues. This CDR3 is CASSLRAANNEKLFF. The CDR3 coding sequence is TGTGCCAGCAGCTTAAGGGCAGCCAACAATGAAAAACTGTTTTTT.

CDR3 sequence reads: CASSLDLTGYYGYTF. In DNA form, the CDR3 reads TGTGCCAGCAGTTTGGACCTGACGGGATACTATGGCTACACCTTC. The chain recombines TRBV12-3 or TRBV12-4 with TRBJ1-2; D unresolved. Trimming removed 3 bases from V and 3 bases from J, with 14 bases in between. The CDR3 is 15 amino acids.

This clonotype has only a few counts. The chain's CDR3 is CASSGSGGEQYF. Written as DNA, the CDR3 is TGTGCCAGCAGCGGGTCAGGGGGCGAGCAGTACTTC. V and J are TRBV9 and TRBJ2-7, with TRBD1 matching 7 bases. Looked up from germline, CDR1 is SGDLS and CDR2 is YYNGEE. The CDR3 extends over 12 amino acids. V lost 3 bases to trimming and J lost 6 bases; unmatched junction nucleotides: 3.

This clonotype was counted between two and nine times. The chain links TRBV12-3 or TRBV12-4 to TRBJ2-2; D is uncertain. The V end lost 2 bases, the J end lost 5 bases, and 18 bases lay between the germline ends. The CDR3 has 17 amino acids. The CDR3 sequence is CASSLSVGPLGTGELFF. CDR3 bases: TGTGCCAGCAGTTTAAGTGTGGGCCCCCTGGGGACCGGGGAGCTGTTTTTT.

Only a few counts were recorded for this clonotype. The chain carries TRBV14 and TRBJ2-3; a possible D gene is TRBD2 (6 bases). CDR1 is SGHDN, CDR2 FVKESK, per germline. With 4 bases removed from V and 0 bases from J, the gap between germline ends came to 14 bases. The CDR3 has 16 amino acids. The CDR3 loop is CASSPGRDLSTDTQYF. The CDR3 DNA reads TGTGCCAGCAGCCCCGGTCGGGACTTGAGCACAGATACGCAGTATTTT.

This clonotype was seen a few times. The chain joins TRBV4-2 to TRBJ1-3, with D possibly matching TRBD1 (5 bases). The V end was cut by 0 bases, the J end by 0 bases, with 18 bases between. The length of the CDR3 is 19 residues. Germline values: CDR1 LGHNA, CDR2 YNFKEQ. The CDR3 reads CASSQELRQGGHSGNTIYF. The CDR3 DNA is TGTGCCAGCAGCCAAGAATTGCGCCAGGGAGGCCACTCTGGAAACACCATATATTTT.

This sequence joins TRBV5-1 and TRBJ2-5; D ambiguous. Germline CDR1 and CDR2: SGHRS and YFSETQ. Trimming took 0 bases from V and 5 from J, leaving 11 bases between them. This CDR3 is built from 14 residues. CDR3 loop: CASSLDPPRETQYF. The CDR3 DNA is TGCGCCAGCAGCTTGGATCCACCGCGCGAGACCCAGTACTTC.

This clonotype has just a few counts. The chain employs TRBV7-9 and TRBJ1-2; no clear D gene. The CDR3 has 12 residues. The germline V gene encodes CDR1 SEHNR and CDR2 FQNEAQ (reference sequence). V was pared by 2 bases and J by 9 bases, with 10 bases between. The CDR3 loop is CASSLTPVSYTF. CDR3 in DNA: TGTGCCAGCAGCTTAACGCCGGTCAGCTACACCTTC. Filled out from reference TRBV7-9 and TRBJ1-2, the complete variable domain reads DTGVSQNPRHKITKRGQNVTFRCDPISEHNRLYWYRQTLGQGPEFLTYFQNEAQLEKSRLLSDRFSAERPKGSFSTLEIQRTEQGDSAMYLCASSLTPVSYTFGSGTRLTVV.

In regard to this clonotype: Here the CDR3 omits its conserved ending phenylalanine or tryptophan, so a read error is the likely source. Because the CDR3's place on the DNA is in doubt, the DNA is left out and the CDR3 is given as listed by TCRdb. The rearrangement joins TRBV4-2 to TRBJ2-5; the tabulated D call, TRBD1, remains unverified against the DNA. The CDR3 has 15 residues if both end residues are counted. From germline, CDR1 is LGHNA and CDR2 YNFKEQ. The chain's CDR3 is CASSQDRGGQETQSV.

V usage is TRBV20-1 and J usage is TRBJ2-7, with D perhaps matching TRBD1 or TRBD2 (5 bases each). Germline V CDR1 and CDR2: DFQATT, SNEGSKA (reference sequence). CDR3 length equals 13 residues. The germline V and J ends were trimmed by 0 bases and 4 bases, with 10 bases remaining between them. The CDR3 region has the DNA TGCAGTGCTAGAGATGGTTGGGGGTACGAGCAGTACTTC. Protein: CSARDGWGYEQYF.

The J gene is TRBJ2-7, the V gene TRBV7-9, with 8 positions matching TRBD2. The CDR3 is 16 amino acids. V lost 5 bases to trimming and J lost 3 bases; unmatched junction nucleotides: 12. Germline V CDR1 and CDR2: SEHNR, FQNEAQ (reference sequence). CDR3 amino acids: CASSLRTSGSGYEQYF. The CDR3 nucleotides are TGTGCCAGCAGCCTACGGACGAGCGGGAGTGGCTACGAGCAGTACTTC.

At least ten counts were recorded for this clonotype. This sequence joins TRBV7-6 and TRBJ1-1, with a weak D call TRBD1 (5 bases). The CDR3 covers 14 residues. V lost 5 bases, J lost 6 bases, and 16 bases lay in between. In germline, CDR1 is SGHVS, CDR2 FNYEAQ. The CDR3: CASSQRAGGAEAFF. CDR3 nucleotide sequence: TGTGCCAGCAGCCAGCGGGCAGGAGGGGCTGAAGCTTTCTTT.

As concerns this clonotype: One base away lies a much larger clone, so this may be a sequencing read error. CDR3 sequence (DNA): TGTTCCAGCAGTTTGCCCCAGGGCGACTACGAGCAGTACTTC. As protein: CSSSLPQGDYEQYF. The chain carries TRBV28 and TRBJ2-7; a weak D match, TRBD1 (5 bases). This CDR3 has 14 residues. Per the germline V gene, CDR1 is MDHEN and CDR2 is SYDVKM.

In this sample, this clonotype turned up a few times. This chain joins TRBV5-6 and TRBJ2-5, with 11 bases aligning to TRBD2. Germline loops: CDR1 SGHDT, CDR2 YYEEEE. The CDR3 runs to 16 residues. V was clipped by 7 bases and J by 1 base; unmatched bases: 9. The CDR3 region is CASFYGTSGFQETQYF. DNA for the CDR3: TGTGCCAGCTTTTACGGGACTAGCGGTTTCCAAGAGACCCAGTACTTC. Full variable domain (missing parts from reference TRBV5-6 and TRBJ2-5): DAGVTQSPTHLIKTRGQQVTLRCSPKSGHDTVSWYQQALGQGPQFIFQYYEEEERQRGNFPDRFSGHQFPNYSSELNVNALLLGDSALYLCASFYGTSGFQETQYFGPGTRLLVL.

This clonotype showed up many times. The V gene is TRBV20-1, the J gene TRBJ1-6; possible D gene TRBD1, 5 bases. This CDR3 spans 14 amino acids. CDR1 is DFQATT, CDR2 SNEGSKA, per germline (reference sequence). Trimming cost V 4 bases and J 8 bases, with 15 bases left between them. Here the CDR3 reads CSAIYRDRYSPLHF. The DNA of the CDR3 is TGCAGTGCTATATACCGGGACCGATATTCACCCCTCCACTTT.

As concerns this clonotype: Its ends do not fully match the called genes, so a read error is possible. The J gene is TRBJ2-7, the V gene TRBV4-1, with 16 nucleotides matching TRBD2. From germline, CDR1 is MGHRA and CDR2 YSYEKL. The CDR3 extends over 19 amino acids. The CDR3 DNA reads TGTGCCAGCAGCCAAGATTGGGGACTAGCGGGAGGGCCGTTCTACGAGCAGTACTTC. This codes for CASSQDWGLAGGPFYEQYF.

This chain uses TRBV4-2 with TRBJ2-4, with 14 positions matching TRBD2. Unmatched junction bases numbered 9, after V lost 3 bases and J lost 5 bases. The CDR3 sequence is 18 residues long. Germline V gene sequence: CDR1 LGHNA, CDR2 YNFKEQ. The CDR3 here is CASSHRLAGGPPQNIQYF. Here the CDR3 DNA reads TGTGCCAGCAGCCATCGACTAGCGGGAGGGCCACCCCAAAACATTCAGTACTTC.

This clonotype turned up a few times. V gene TRBV27 combines with J gene TRBJ1-2; D not certain. The CDR3 totals 13 residues. V was trimmed by 6 bases and J by 5 bases, leaving 13 bases between them. Germline CDR1 reads MNHEY; CDR2 reads SMNVEV (reference sequence). The CDR3 loop is CASSQHWTYGYTF. For the CDR3, the DNA is TGTGCCAGCAGCCAACACTGGACTTATGGCTACACCTTC.

The chain joins TRBV7-6 to TRBJ2-7; TRBD2 might be the D (6 bases). This CDR3 contains 16 residues. Per the germline V gene, CDR1 is SGHVS and CDR2 is FNYEAQ. Trimming stripped 3 bases from V and 0 bases from J, with 15 bases between. The CDR3 sequence: CASSFPPGSLSYEQYF. The CDR3 DNA reads as TGTGCCAGCAGCTTCCCCCCCGGGAGCCTCTCCTACGAGCAGTACTTC.

The V call is TRBV20-1, the J call TRBJ1-4, with D possibly TRBD1 on 5 matching bases. Trimming shortened V by 2 bases and J by 7 bases, and 8 bases separated the two germline ends. CDR3 length: 12 amino acids. CDR1 and CDR2 (germline): DFQATT, SNEGSKA (reference sequence). In nucleotides, the CDR3 is TGCAGTGCTAGACAGGGTGGTGAAAAACTGTTTTTT. Translated: CSARQGGEKLFF.

This clonotype was seen a single time. The V call is TRBV6-5, the J call TRBJ2-5; D is undetermined. The CDR3 consists of 14 residues. Looked up from germline, CDR1 is MNHEY and CDR2 is SVGAGI. Trimming removed 2 bases at V and 7 bases at J, with 14 bases between. The DNA of the CDR3 is TGTGCCAGCAGTTACCCCCCCCCATTGGCGACCCAGTACTTC. It codes for CASSYPPPLATQYF.

Here the CDR3 reads CASSSKMNTEAFF. As DNA, the CDR3 is TGCGCCAGCAGCTCAAAAATGAACACTGAAGCTTTCTTT. The chain joins TRBV5-1 to TRBJ1-1; D is uncertain. V was trimmed by 3 bases and J by 0 bases, leaving 6 bases between them. The CDR3 contains 13 residues. Germline V gene sequence: CDR1 SGHRS, CDR2 YFSETQ.